This T cell receptor beta chain was identified during a study of blood T cell repertoires in COVID-19. Whole-study context: Nucleic acid was either cDNA or gDNA, and it came from T cells, B-cell-depleted T cells, or PBMCs.

The table came from immunoSEQ multiplex PCR; TCRdb's copy has only in-frame clones and leaves some out. The sample has around 440,000 clones; approximately 88% are singletons. This CDR3 is built from 15 residues. The V segment lost 0 bases and the J segment 4 bases; nucleotides outside the gene matches: 2. Per the germline V gene, CDR1 is SGDLS and CDR2 is YYNGEE. One Seattle source followed patients from active infection through their disease course. The chain is built from TRBV9 and TRBJ1-2, with 11 nucleotides matching TRBD1. Material: peripheral blood. This receptor was taken from a woman aged 45 to 65 with COVID-19, enrolled during active disease. CDR3 amino acids: CASSVGGQGGYGYTF. The CDR3 DNA is TGTGCCAGCAGCGTAGGGGGACAGGGGGGCTATGGCTACACCTTC.